This T cell receptor beta chain came from a study of OX40 agonist ivuxolimab in advanced cancers. Study in general: Patients in the trial were receiving intravenous ivuxolimab every 2 weeks, at doses of 0.01 to 10 mg/kg.

Produced via immunoSEQ multiplex PCR; TCRdb's table is partial and in-frame only. The profile shows approximately 10,000 clones, 86% of them singletons. CDR3 length equals 16 residues. Germline V gene sequence: CDR1 MGHRA, CDR2 YSYEKL. V was pared by 2 bases and J by 5 bases, with 7 bases of the junction left unmatched. The chain employs TRBV4-1 and TRBJ2-2; 8 nucleotides match TRBD1. The specimen was CD4+ or CD8+ T cells sorted from blood, collected in a trial of the OX40 agonist ivuxolimab. The source of this sequence is an adult with an advanced solid tumor such as melanoma, head and neck, liver or kidney cancer. CDR3 residues: CASSQLDRGGTGELFF. In DNA form, the CDR3 reads TGCGCCAGCAGCCAACTTGACAGGGGTGGAACCGGGGAGCTGTTTTTT.